Given below is one T cell receptor (beta chain) in context. This clonotype was observed a handful of times. What this receptor recognizes is not known. Base qualities are missing; no much larger clone stands one base away. Total RNA and DNA were co-extracted without cell sorting from around 20-30 mg of bulk tissue using the AllPrep DNA/RNA mini kit. Between November 2015 and early 2016, about 5 patients in China with histopathologically diagnosed primary liver carcinoma had their tumors surgically resected. Patients had chronic HBV infection and were treatment-naive at sampling. Each tumor was sampled at five spatially separated regions: the tumor centre plus the superior, inferior, left-lateral and right-lateral poles. Histology showed that every tumor sample contained more than 80% viable tumor cells. Each fresh piece of tumor and adjacent tissue was cut in two, with one half stored in RNAlater at -80 degrees C and the other half sent for histology.

The sample originates from a study of tumor-infiltrating lymphocytes in primary liver carcinoma (dated by TCRdb to 2017 to 2019). A note on the overall study: Of the five patients, three men and two women aged 30 to 69 years, four had hepatocellular carcinoma and one had combined HCC and intrahepatic cholangiocarcinoma. Across five regions of each liver tumor, along with adjacent normal tissue and blood, the study brought together TCRbeta repertoire sequencing, expression microarrays and whole-exome sequencing. Repertoires from technical replicates were highly reproducible, with mean shared-clone rates about 0.88 and correlation coefficients above 0.95. Agilent mRNA microarray profiling was performed on the 25 to 30 tumor region samples to relate TCRbeta repertoire diversity to the local molecular phenotype. TCRbeta repertoire sequencing covered 35 specimens from 5 patients: 25 or so tumor regions, 5 adjacent noncancerous liver tissues and 5 peripheral blood samples. The five patients had tumors staged T1-T3 N0M0, with maximum diameters ranging from about 4 to 11 cm. Roughly 3.65 to 8 million productive TCRbeta reads were obtained per sample, and no significant difference in read depth was found between tissue types. Broader findings and caveats from the paper: Because sequencing covered only the TCR beta chain and unpaired alpha chains were not captured, true repertoire diversity is likely underestimated. Just about 7.5-25% of top clones turned up in all five regions of a tumor, which suggests spatial heterogeneity among tumor-infiltrating T cells. Since the samples were bulk and unsorted, there was no way to compare CD4+ and CD8+ T cell repertoires. The top 250 clones made up a significantly larger repertoire fraction in tumors than in blood (p = 0.039). Repertoire overlap was found to be higher between tumor regions (mean around 35%) than between tumor-adjacent (approximately 17%) or tumor-blood (approximately 15%) pairs, consistent with antigen-driven expansion. Only a few patients were included in the study, and the authors note that the findings should be validated in a larger study.

Trimming removed 1 base from V and 3 bases from J; the gene matches leave 6 bases unexplained. CDR1 is given as SEHNR and CDR2 as FQNEAQ, both from the germline V gene (reference sequence). From the cysteine up to the phenylalanine, the CDR3 has a length of 17 residues. The read is trimmed to its CDR3 DNA, 51 bases read in frame from base 1. TCRbeta-specific cDNA was reverse-transcribed from about 520 ng total RNA using a constant-region primer and ProtoScript II reverse transcriptase. Construction of the TCRbeta libraries relied on three nested rounds of multiplex PCR, following a slightly modified ARM-PCR procedure. The first two PCR rounds used multiplex TRBV1-TRBV30 forward primers with a Cbeta reverse primer, each for approximately 11 cycles. Sample barcodes and Illumina adapters were added in a final 25-cycle PCR with Deep VentR polymerase. Amplicons of 200-500 bp were gel-purified with a QIAquick gel extraction kit before sequencing. An Illumina HiSeq 2500 was used to sequence the TCRbeta amplicons, generating 250-bp paired-end reads. The published analysis was carried out like this. Trimmomatic v0.33 was used to quality-trim the reads, and FLASH v1.2.11 was used to merge paired reads so that full CDR3 sequences could be recovered. V, D and J germline segments were assigned to the rearranged TCRbeta sequences using MiGEC v1.2.1b. Clonotype statistics and Shannon-Wiener diversity indices were calculated with VDJtools v1.0.0. Except for diversity analysis, only each sample's 250 most abundant clonotypes were used in subsequent analyses to reduce sampling bias. Clones were called with MiXCR by TCRdb after fastp trimmed the public reads at Q25, and only in-frame beta chains were retained. Every distinct CDR3 protein forms one entry, paired with its most common genes and DNA. TCRdb's processing, not the authors', yielded these V and J calls. Present in this sample are 120,000 or so distinct CDR3 sequences, 55% to 65% of which were seen just once. The ten largest clones add up to 7% to 10% of the sample.

Rearrangement joined TRBV7-9 to TRBJ2-4, and 10 junction bases match TRBD1. Sequences were obtained from liver tumor tissue from sampling region 1. The sample's cell subset or site label is to be understood as: tumor region T1, superior pole. This TCR was recovered from a woman in her fifties or sixties with primary liver carcinoma and hepatitis B virus infection. The DNA sequence is TGTGCCAGCAGCTTAGTCCCCCGGACAGGGGGCAAAAACATTCAGTACTTC. Its translation reads: CASSLVPRTGGKNIQYF.